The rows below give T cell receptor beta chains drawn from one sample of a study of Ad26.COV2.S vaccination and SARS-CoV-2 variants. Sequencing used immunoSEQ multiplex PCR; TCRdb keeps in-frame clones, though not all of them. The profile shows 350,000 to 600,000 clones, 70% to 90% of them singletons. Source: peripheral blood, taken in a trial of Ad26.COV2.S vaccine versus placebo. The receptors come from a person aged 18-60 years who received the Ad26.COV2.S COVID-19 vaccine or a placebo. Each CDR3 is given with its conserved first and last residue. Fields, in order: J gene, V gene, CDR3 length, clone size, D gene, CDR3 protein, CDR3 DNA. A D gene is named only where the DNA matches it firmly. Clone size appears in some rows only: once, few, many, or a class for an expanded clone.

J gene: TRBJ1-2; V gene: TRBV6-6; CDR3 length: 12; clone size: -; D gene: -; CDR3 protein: CASSSEGIDYTF; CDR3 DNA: TGTGCCAGCAGTTCCGAGGGGATTGACTACACCTTC
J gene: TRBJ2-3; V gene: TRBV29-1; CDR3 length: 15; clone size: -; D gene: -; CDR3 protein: CSVEDIRGNTDTQYF; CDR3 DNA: TGCAGCGTTGAAGATATACGGGGGAACACAGATACGCAGTATTTT
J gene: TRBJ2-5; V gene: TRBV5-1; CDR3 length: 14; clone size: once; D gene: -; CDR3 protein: CASSPGRIQETQYF; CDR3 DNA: TGCGCCAGCAGCCCCGGACGTATACAAGAGACCCAGTACTTC
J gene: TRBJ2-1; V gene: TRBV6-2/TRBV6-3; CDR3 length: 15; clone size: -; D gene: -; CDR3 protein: CASSYLSDRDNEQFF; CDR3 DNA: TGTGCCAGCAGTTACCTTTCCGACAGAGACAATGAGCAGTTCTTC
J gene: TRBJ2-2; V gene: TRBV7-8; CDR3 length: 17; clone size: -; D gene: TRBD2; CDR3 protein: CASSVVSLAASTGELFF; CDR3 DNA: TGTGCCAGCAGCGTCGTGAGTCTAGCGGCGAGCACCGGGGAGCTGTTTTTT
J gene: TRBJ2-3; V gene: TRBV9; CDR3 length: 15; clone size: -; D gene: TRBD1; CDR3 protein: CASSPGDRGHNTQYF; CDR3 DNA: TGTGCCAGCAGCCCCGGGGACAGAGGGCATAATACGCAGTATTTT
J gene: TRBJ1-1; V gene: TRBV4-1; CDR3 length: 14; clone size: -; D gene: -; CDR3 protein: CASSSYRVNTEAFF; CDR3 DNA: TGCGCCAGCAGCTCCTACAGGGTGAACACTGAAGCTTTCTTT
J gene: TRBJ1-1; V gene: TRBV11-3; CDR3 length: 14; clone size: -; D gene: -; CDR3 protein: CASSLFGDNTEAFF; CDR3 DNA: TGTGCCAGCAGCTTATTCGGCGACAACACTGAAGCTTTCTTT
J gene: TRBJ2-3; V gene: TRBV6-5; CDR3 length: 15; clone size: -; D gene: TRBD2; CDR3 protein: CASSYSGLVTDTQYF; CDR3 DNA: TGTGCCAGCAGTTACTCGGGACTAGTCACAGATACGCAGTATTTT
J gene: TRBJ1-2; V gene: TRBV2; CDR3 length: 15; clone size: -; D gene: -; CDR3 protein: CASTPGSTPPYGYTF; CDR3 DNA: TGTGCCAGCACTCCAGGTTCGACACCCCCCTATGGCTACACCTTC
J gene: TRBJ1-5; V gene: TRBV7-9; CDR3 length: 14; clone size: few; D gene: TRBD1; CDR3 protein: CASSFSQGGQPQHF; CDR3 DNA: TGTGCCAGCAGCTTCTCTCAGGGGGGACAGCCCCAGCATTTT
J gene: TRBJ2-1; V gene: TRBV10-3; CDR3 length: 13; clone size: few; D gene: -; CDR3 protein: CAISVEGGNEQFF; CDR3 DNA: TGTGCCATCAGTGTTGAGGGAGGCAATGAGCAGTTCTTC
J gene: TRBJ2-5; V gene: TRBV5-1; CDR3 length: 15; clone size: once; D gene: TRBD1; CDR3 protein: CASSLVRDRQETQYF; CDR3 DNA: TGCGCCAGCAGCTTGGTTCGGGACAGACAAGAGACCCAGTACTTC
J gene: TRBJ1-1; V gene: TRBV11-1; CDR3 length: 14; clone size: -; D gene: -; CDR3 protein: CASSNRGPETEAFF; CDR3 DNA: TGTGCCAGCAGCAACCGGGGGCCTGAGACTGAAGCTTTCTTT
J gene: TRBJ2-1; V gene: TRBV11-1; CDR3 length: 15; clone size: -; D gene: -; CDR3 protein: CASSLDGSRPHEQFF; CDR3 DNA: TGTGCCAGCAGCTTAGACGGGAGCCGCCCCCATGAGCAGTTCTTC
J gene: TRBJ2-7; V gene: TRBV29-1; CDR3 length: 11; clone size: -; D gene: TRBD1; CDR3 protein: CSVRRGREQYF; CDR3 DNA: TGCAGCGTTCGCAGGGGGCGCGAGCAGTACTTC
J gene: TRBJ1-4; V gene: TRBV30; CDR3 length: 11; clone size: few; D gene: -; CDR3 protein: CAWSVREKLFF; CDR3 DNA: TGTGCCTGGAGTGTACGGGAAAAACTGTTTTTT
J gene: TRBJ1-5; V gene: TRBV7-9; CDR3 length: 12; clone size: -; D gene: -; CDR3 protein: CASSLGVQPQHF; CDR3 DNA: TGTGCCAGCAGCTTAGGAGTTCAGCCCCAGCATTTT
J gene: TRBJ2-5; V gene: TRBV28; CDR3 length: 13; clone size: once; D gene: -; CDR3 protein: CATLRGDQETQYF; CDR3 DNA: TGTGCCACCCTAAGGGGGGACCAAGAGACCCAGTACTTC
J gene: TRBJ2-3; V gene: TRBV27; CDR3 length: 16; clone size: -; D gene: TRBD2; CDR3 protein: CASSVGWGSGADTQYF; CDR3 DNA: TGTGCCAGCAGTGTAGGCTGGGGTAGCGGGGCAGATACGCAGTATTTT
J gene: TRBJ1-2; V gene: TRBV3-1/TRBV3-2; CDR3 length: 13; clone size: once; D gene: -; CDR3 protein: CASSQKQIYGYTF; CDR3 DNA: TGTGCCAGCAGCCAAAAACAAATCTATGGCTACACCTTC
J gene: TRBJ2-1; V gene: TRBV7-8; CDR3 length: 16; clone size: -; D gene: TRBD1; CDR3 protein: CASSSRTGRWVNEQFF; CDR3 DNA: TGTGCCAGCAGCAGTAGGACAGGGAGATGGGTCAATGAGCAGTTCTTC
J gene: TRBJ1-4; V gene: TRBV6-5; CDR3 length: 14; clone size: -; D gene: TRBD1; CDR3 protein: CASRTGPGNEKLFF; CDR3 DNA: TGTGCCAGCAGGACAGGGCCGGGTAATGAAAAACTGTTTTTT
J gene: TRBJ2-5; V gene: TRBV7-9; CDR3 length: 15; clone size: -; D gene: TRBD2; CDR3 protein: CASSLGGGRRETQYF; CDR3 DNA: TGTGCCAGCAGCTTAGGCGGGGGGCGTCGGGAGACCCAGTACTTC
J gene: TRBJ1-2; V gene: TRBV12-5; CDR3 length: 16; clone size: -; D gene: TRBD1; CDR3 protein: CASGFWTGGVNYGYTF; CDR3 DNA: TGTGCTAGTGGTTTCTGGACAGGGGGCGTAAACTATGGCTACACCTTC
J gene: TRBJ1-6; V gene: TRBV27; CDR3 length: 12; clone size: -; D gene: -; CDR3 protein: CASSKGRSPLHF; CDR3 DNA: TGTGCCAGCAGTAAAGGGAGATCACCCCTCCACTTT
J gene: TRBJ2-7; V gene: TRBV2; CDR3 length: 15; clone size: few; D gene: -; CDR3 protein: CASREGQSSSYEQYF; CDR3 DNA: TGTGCCAGCAGGGAAGGACAGAGCAGCTCCTACGAGCAGTACTTC
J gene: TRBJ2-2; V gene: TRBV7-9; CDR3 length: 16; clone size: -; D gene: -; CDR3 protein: CASSPRTIGGTGELFF; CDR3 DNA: TGTGCCAGCAGCCCCAGGACAATCGGGGGCACCGGGGAGCTGTTTTTT
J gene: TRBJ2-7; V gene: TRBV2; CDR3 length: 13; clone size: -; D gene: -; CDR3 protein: CASSDRESHEQYF; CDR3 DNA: TGTGCCAGCAGTGACAGGGAGAGTCACGAGCAGTACTTC
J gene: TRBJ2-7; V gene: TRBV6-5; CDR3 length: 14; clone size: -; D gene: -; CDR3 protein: CASRLDRSSYEQYF; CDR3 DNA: TGTGCCAGCAGGCTCGACAGGAGCTCCTACGAGCAGTACTTC
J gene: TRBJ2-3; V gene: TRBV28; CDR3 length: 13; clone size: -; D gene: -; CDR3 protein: CASSFSGGDTQYF; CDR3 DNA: TGTGCCAGCAGTTTTTCAGGGGGGGATACGCAGTATTTT
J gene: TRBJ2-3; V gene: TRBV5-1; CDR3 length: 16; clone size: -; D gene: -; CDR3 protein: CASSFGTQGRTDTQYF; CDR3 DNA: TGCGCCAGCAGCTTTGGGACCCAGGGTAGGACAGATACGCAGTATTTT
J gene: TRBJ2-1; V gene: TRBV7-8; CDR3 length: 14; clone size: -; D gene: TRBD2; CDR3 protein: CASSLVWSGEGAFF; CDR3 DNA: TGTGCCAGCAGCTTAGTGTGGTCCGGGGAGGGAGCGTTCTTC
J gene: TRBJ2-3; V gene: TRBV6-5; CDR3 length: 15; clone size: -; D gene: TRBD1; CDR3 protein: CASSLGQGRTDTQYF; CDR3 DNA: TGTGCCAGCAGTTTGGGACAGGGACGCACAGATACGCAGTATTTT
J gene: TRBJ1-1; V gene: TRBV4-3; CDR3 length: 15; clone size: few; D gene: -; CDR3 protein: CASSPLFAGAPEAFF; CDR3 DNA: TGCGCCAGCAGCCCCTTATTTGCCGGGGCCCCTGAAGCTTTCTTT
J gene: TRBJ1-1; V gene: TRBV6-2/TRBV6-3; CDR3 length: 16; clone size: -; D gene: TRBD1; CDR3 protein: CASSTDRGYMNTEAFF; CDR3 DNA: TGTGCCAGCAGCACCGACAGGGGGTACATGAACACTGAAGCTTTCTTT
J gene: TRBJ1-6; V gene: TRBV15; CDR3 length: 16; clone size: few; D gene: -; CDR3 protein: CATSDKRTLRNSPLHF; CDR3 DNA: TGTGCCACCAGCGATAAAAGGACGCTTCGGAATTCACCCCTCCACTTT
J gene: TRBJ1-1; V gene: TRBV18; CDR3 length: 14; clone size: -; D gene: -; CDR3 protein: CASSRDRTDTEAFF; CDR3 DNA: TGTGCCAGCTCACGAGACCGGACGGACACTGAAGCTTTCTTT
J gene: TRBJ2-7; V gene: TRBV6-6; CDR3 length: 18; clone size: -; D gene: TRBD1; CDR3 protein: CASSRRPPGQGGSYEQYF; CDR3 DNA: TGTGCCAGCAGTCGCCGACCACCCGGACAGGGGGGCTCCTACGAGCAGTACTTC
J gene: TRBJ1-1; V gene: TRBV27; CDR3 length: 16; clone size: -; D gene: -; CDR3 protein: CASSFSSRAGGTEAFF; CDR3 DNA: TGTGCCAGCAGTTTTTCGTCACGCGCAGGTGGGACTGAAGCTTTCTTT
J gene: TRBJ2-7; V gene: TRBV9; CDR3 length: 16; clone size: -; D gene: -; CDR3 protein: CASSVGVGQSSYEQYF; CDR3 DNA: TGTGCCAGCAGCGTAGGGGTGGGACAAAGCTCCTACGAGCAGTACTTC
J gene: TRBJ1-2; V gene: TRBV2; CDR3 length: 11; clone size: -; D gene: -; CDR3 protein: CATQGSNGYTF; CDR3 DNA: TGTGCCACCCAGGGGAGTAATGGCTACACCTTC
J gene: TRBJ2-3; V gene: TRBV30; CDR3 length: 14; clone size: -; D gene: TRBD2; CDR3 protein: CALSPGGGGHTQYF; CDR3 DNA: TGTGCCCTGTCCCCTGGCGGGGGTGGTCATACGCAGTATTTT
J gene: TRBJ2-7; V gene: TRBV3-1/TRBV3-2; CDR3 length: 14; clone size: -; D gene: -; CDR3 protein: CASSQSEISYEQYF; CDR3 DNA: TGTGCCAGCAGCCAATCCGAAATCTCCTACGAGCAGTACTTC
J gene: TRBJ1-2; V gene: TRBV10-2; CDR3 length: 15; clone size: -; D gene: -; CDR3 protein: CASSDFGRLADGYTF; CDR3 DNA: TGCGCCAGCAGTGACTTCGGCAGACTAGCAGATGGCTACACCTTC
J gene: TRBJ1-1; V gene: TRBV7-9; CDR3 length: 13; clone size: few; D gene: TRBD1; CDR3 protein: CASSLDRSTEAFF; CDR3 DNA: TGTGCCAGCAGCTTGGACAGGAGTACTGAAGCTTTCTTT
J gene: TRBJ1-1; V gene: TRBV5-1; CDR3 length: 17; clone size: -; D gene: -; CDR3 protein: CASSLAETGIKNTEAFF; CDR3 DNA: TGCGCCAGCAGCTTGGCTGAAACAGGGATTAAGAACACTGAAGCTTTCTTT
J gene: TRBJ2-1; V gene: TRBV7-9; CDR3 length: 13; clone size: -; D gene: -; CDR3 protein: CASSRGVVDEQFF; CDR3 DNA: TGTGCCAGCAGCCGCGGGGTTGTCGATGAGCAGTTCTTC
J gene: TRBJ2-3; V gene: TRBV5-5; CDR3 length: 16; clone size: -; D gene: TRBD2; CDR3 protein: CASSLILAVSTDTQYF; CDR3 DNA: TGTGCCAGCAGCTTGATCCTAGCGGTTAGCACAGATACGCAGTATTTT
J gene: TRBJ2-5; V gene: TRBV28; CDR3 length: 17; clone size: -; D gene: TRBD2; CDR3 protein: CASSSPQLAGVGETQYF; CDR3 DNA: TGTGCCAGCAGTTCGCCGCAACTAGCGGGAGTTGGGGAGACCCAGTACTTC
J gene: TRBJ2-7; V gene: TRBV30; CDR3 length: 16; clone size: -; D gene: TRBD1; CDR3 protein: CAWRSQGAKGAYEQYF; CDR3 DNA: TGTGCCTGGAGGTCACAGGGGGCGAAGGGGGCCTACGAGCAGTACTTC
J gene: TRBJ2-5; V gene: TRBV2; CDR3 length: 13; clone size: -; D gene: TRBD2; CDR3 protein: CASYRAGEETQYF; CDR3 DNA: TGTGCCAGCTACCGCGCGGGGGAAGAGACCCAGTACTTC